This T cell receptor (beta chain) was sequenced for a study of glioma-infiltrating T cells after dendritic cell vaccination (dated by TCRdb to about 2016). About the study as a whole: A cohort of 15 or so glioblastoma patients from Phase I and II dendritic cell vaccination trials was included, of whom 9 were newly diagnosed and 6 had recurrent disease. Autologous tumor lysate-pulsed dendritic cell vaccination was administered to the patients between about 2003 and 2013. To make the vaccine, monocyte-derived dendritic cells were cultured for 7 to 8 days with IL-4 and GM-CSF and then pulsed overnight with autologous tumor lysate. Patients received three intradermal dendritic cell vaccine injections at biweekly intervals in the arm below the axilla. In glioblastoma patients vaccinated with dendritic cells, deep sequencing of TCR beta CDR3 regions served to measure tumor-infiltrating lymphocyte content and to compare repertoires between tumor and blood. Survival after dendritic cell vaccination was correlated with TCR sequencing metrics, such as TIL content and the overlap between tumor and blood repertoires.

What the study reported, not specific to this receptor: No direct relationship between TCR clonality and survival was found, suggesting that a diverse polyclonal response may matter. The cohort was small and heterogeneous, only a few patients had full blood and tumor sets, and even fewer had initial-recurrent tumor pairs. After dendritic cell vaccination, a higher estimated pretreatment TIL content predicted longer time to progression and longer overall survival. The three-group TCR overlap response model was described as speculative and requiring prospective validation.

To be selected, patients needed enough residual fresh-frozen tumor tissue and more than two years of available survival data. Although molecular status otherwise differed among the glioblastoma patients, no patient had an isocitrate dehydrogenase mutation. PBMC were collected before vaccination, two weeks after the third vaccination, and at tumor progression if progression occurred. The Qiagen DNeasy Blood extraction Kit was used for extraction of genomic DNA. TCRB CDR3 regions were amplified from 1.5 to 2 ug genomic DNA, or all available DNA if less, using the immunoSEQ assay. The multiplex PCR relied on 60 forward primers for TCR V beta segments and 13 reverse primers for J beta segments. To estimate reads per starting template, synthetic control templates were spiked into each sample at limiting dilution. The Illumina HiSeq System generated 87 bp sequencing reads. The original methods were these. PCR and sequencing errors were removed by a nearest neighbor algorithm that merged closely related sequences. TCR overlap was defined as the percentage of unique tumor TCR beta sequences that were also present in the same patient's peripheral blood. What TCRdb holds here is the immuneACCESS table cut down to in-frame rearrangements. Part of the clones is not present; checked against another copy, under half of the missing clones reflect an unresolved V gene, and the others are unexplained. The DNA gave D and trimming, while V, J and clone size come from that table. This sample is represented by about 67,000 clones; roughly 79% of them were singletons. The ten largest clones add up to 6.5% to 10% of the sample.

The CDR3 starts with the cysteine, ends with the phenylalanine, and has 13 residues. The sequence is cut down to CDR3 DNA, 39 bases in frame from base 1. As encoded in the germline V gene, CDR1 is SGHTA while CDR2 is FQGTGA. V is clipped by 1 base and J by 6 bases, and the sequence between their germline boundaries is 9 bases long. As regards this clone: What this receptor recognizes is not known. No base quality values were provided; no much bigger clone lies one nucleotide off.

The rearranged chain carries TRBV7-3 and TRBJ1-2; D gene: possibly TRBD1, on 6 matching bases. The source material was blood, sampled before dendritic cell vaccination. The clonotype comes from a human donor with glioblastoma. Here the CDR3 is given as CASSLSPGDGYTF. At the DNA level, the sequence is TGTGCCAGCAGCTTAAGCCCAGGGGATGGCTACACCTTC.